Listed below are T cell receptor beta chains from one sample, sequenced in a study of blood T cell repertoires in COVID-19. The repertoire was sequenced with immunoSEQ multiplex PCR; TCRdb's copy has only in-frame clones and lacks some. The sample records approximately 380,000 clones, about 88% being singletons. The sequencing sample was made of PBMCs or T cells enriched from blood (not recorded which). The receptors originated from a woman between 18 and 29 years old who had recovered from COVID-19. Each CDR3 is given with its conserved first and last residue. The D gene is left open where the match is weak. Rows may omit the clone size; those that give it use once, few, many or a size class.

>TRBD1|TRBJ1-2|TRBV19|NA|14
CASSFDRGNYGYTF
TGTGCCAGTAGTTTCGACAGGGGCAACTATGGCTACACCTTC
>TRBD1|TRBJ2-7|TRBV27|NA|14
CASSLTGKGVEQYF
TGTGCCAGCAGTTTGACAGGGAAAGGTGTCGAGCAGTACTTC
>TRBD1|TRBJ1-2|TRBV19|NA|13
CASSRQGLGGYTF
TGTGCCAGTAGCCGACAGGGATTAGGTGGCTACACCTTC
>TRBD2|TRBJ2-2|TRBV9|once|14
CASSATGGDRELFF
TGTGCCAGCAGCGCCACGGGGGGTGATCGGGAGCTGTTTTTT
>NA|TRBJ1-4|TRBV28|NA|15
CASSLGRHMAEKLFF
TGTGCCAGCAGTTTAGGTCGACACATGGCTGAAAAACTGTTTTTT
>NA|TRBJ1-6|TRBV7-8|NA|16
CASSLPPAGNNSPLHF
TGTGCCAGCAGCTTACCCCCAGCAGGGAATAATTCACCCCTCCACTTT
>TRBD1|TRBJ2-3|TRBV11-2|once|15
CASSLQQGITDTQYF
TGTGCCAGCAGCTTACAACAGGGGATCACAGATACGCAGTATTTT
>TRBD1|TRBJ1-3|TRBV19|NA|15
CASSLGTASGNTIYF
TGTGCCAGTAGCCTAGGGACAGCCTCTGGAAACACCATATATTTT
>TRBD1|TRBJ1-3|TRBV27|NA|17
CASRPSRRQGSGNTIYF
TGTGCCAGCAGACCCAGCAGAAGACAGGGGTCTGGAAACACCATATATTTT
>TRBD1|TRBJ1-1|TRBV7-6|NA|13
CASRAGTGAEAFF
TGTGCCAGCAGAGCAGGGACAGGGGCTGAAGCTTTCTTT
>TRBD1|TRBJ1-1|TRBV7-9|few|16
CASSLGEGQLNTEAFF
TGTGCCAGCAGCTTAGGAGAGGGACAGCTGAACACTGAAGCTTTCTTT
>TRBD1|TRBJ1-2|TRBV7-2|NA|14
CASRISGQGSGYTF
TGTGCCAGCAGAATCTCGGGACAGGGCTCTGGCTACACCTTC
>NA|TRBJ1-4|TRBV29-1|NA|14
CSATPSGRGEKLFF
TGCAGCGCCACCCCGTCAGGGAGGGGTGAAAAACTGTTTTTT
>TRBD1|TRBJ2-3|TRBV18|NA|15
CASSFKGARTDTQYF
TGTGCCAGCTCTTTCAAGGGGGCGCGGACAGATACGCAGTATTTT
>TRBD2|TRBJ2-7|TRBV4-1|NA|13
CASSQTGLVEQYF
TGCGCCAGCAGCCAAACAGGACTAGTCGAGCAGTACTTC
>NA|TRBJ2-7|TRBV2|few|13
CASRPGGSYEQYF
TGTGCCAGCAGACCGGGTGGCTCCTACGAGCAGTACTTC
>NA|TRBJ2-1|TRBV14|NA|15
CASSQDLQIYNEQFF
TGTGCCAGCAGCCAAGATCTTCAGATTTACAATGAGCAGTTCTTC
>TRBD1|TRBJ1-2|TRBV15|NA|15
CATSRDRDRGQGYTF
TGTGCCACCAGCAGAGATCGGGACAGGGGGCAGGGCTACACCTTC
>TRBD1|TRBJ1-2|TRBV5-4|once|14
CASSAGTDLYGYTF
TGTGCCAGCAGCGCCGGGACAGATCTCTATGGCTACACCTTC
>TRBD2|TRBJ2-3|TRBV7-3|NA|16
CASSLQPGGGTDTQYF
TGTGCCAGCAGCTTACAGCCCGGGGGGGGCACAGATACGCAGTATTTT
>TRBD1|TRBJ2-7|TRBV7-6|NA|17
CASSLASPGQGAYEQYF
TGTGCCAGCAGCTTAGCATCCCCGGGACAGGGGGCCTACGAGCAGTACTTC